These T cell receptor beta chains were read from a single sample in a study of blood T cell repertoires in COVID-19. TCRdb's table, derived via immunoSEQ multiplex PCR, lists solely in-frame clones and lacks some. The repertoire holds 200,000 to 250,000 clones, with roughly nine tenths as singletons. The sample comprised peripheral blood. These receptors originate from a man in his sixties with COVID-19, enrolled during active disease. The CDR3 runs from the conserved cysteine through the conserved F or W. The D gene is left open where the match is weak. Rows give clone size only sometimes, using once, few, many, or a class for an expanded clone.

V gene,D gene,clone size,CDR3 length,J gene,CDR3 protein,CDR3 DNA
TRBV7-9,TRBD2,.,15,TRBJ2-3,CASSRRAGTTDTQYF,TGTGCCAGCAGCCGACGAGCGGGGACCACAGATACGCAGTATTTT
TRBV7-2,.,.,16,TRBJ1-3,CASSLARVEGGNTIYF,TGTGCCAGCAGCTTAGCGCGGGTAGAAGGTGGAAACACCATATATTTT
TRBV27,TRBD2,.,17,TRBJ2-7,CASSSSGRSTDLYEQYF,TGTGCCAGCAGTTCTAGCGGGAGGTCAACGGACCTCTACGAGCAGTACTTC
TRBV7-8,TRBD1,.,15,TRBJ1-4,CASSPAGTGHEKLFF,TGTGCCAGCAGCCCAGCCGGGACAGGGCATGAAAAACTGTTTTTT
TRBV19,.,.,14,TRBJ2-7,CASSIKTGPYEQYF,TGTGCCAGTAGTATCAAGACAGGACCCTACGAGCAGTACTTC
TRBV15,.,.,18,TRBJ1-4,CATSRARATGQINEKLFF,TGTGCCACCAGCAGAGCTCGGGCCACCGGACAGATTAATGAAAAACTGTTTTTT
TRBV7-8,TRBD1,once,17,TRBJ1-2,CASSLARGSGWDYGYTF,TGTGCCAGCAGCTTAGCCAGGGGGTCAGGGTGGGACTATGGCTACACCTTC
TRBV30,TRBD1,.,14,TRBJ1-6,CAWNFQGANSPLHF,TGTGCCTGGAATTTCCAGGGGGCAAATTCACCCCTCCACTTT
TRBV24-1,TRBD2,once,16,TRBJ2-1,CATSEHGTSGYNEQFF,TGTGCCACCAGTGAGCACGGGACTAGCGGCTACAATGAGCAGTTCTTC
TRBV21-1,.,.,17,TRBJ1-2,CASSKVGAHGRRRSYTF,TGTGCCAGCAGCAAAGTTGGGGCGCACGGTCGTCGTCGCAGCTACACCTTC
TRBV7-2,.,.,14,TRBJ2-1,CASSADRRRGEQFF,TGTGCCAGCAGCGCGGACAGACGAAGGGGTGAGCAGTTCTTC
TRBV24-1,.,few,15,TRBJ2-7,CATSDRGTAPYEQYF,TGTGCCACCAGTGACCGCGGGACAGCCCCCTACGAGCAGTACTTC
TRBV2,TRBD1,.,13,TRBJ1-5,CASSKTGNQPQHF,TGTGCCAGCAGTAAGACAGGGAATCAGCCCCAGCATTTT
TRBV6-2/TRBV6-3,TRBD1,.,14,TRBJ2-7,CASSLQGAPGEQYF,TGTGCCAGCAGCTTACAGGGGGCCCCGGGCGAGCAGTACTTC
TRBV5-4,.,.,14,TRBJ1-2,CASSLGTRNYGYTF,TGTGCCAGCAGCTTGGGGACAAGAAACTATGGCTACACCTTC
TRBV19,TRBD1,.,14,TRBJ1-6,CASTTVQGASPLHF,TGTGCCAGTACCACGGTACAGGGGGCTTCACCCCTCCACTTT
TRBV30,.,.,13,TRBJ1-4,CAWNGGVDEKLFF,TGTGCCTGGAATGGGGGGGTGGATGAAAAACTGTTTTTT
TRBV18,TRBD1,.,15,TRBJ1-1,CASSGQGARGTEAFF,TGTGCCAGCTCGGGACAGGGGGCACGAGGCACTGAAGCTTTCTTT
TRBV25-1,.,.,14,TRBJ1-1,CASSGTTGITEAFF,TGTGCCAGCAGTGGGACAACAGGGATCACTGAAGCTTTCTTT
TRBV6-2/TRBV6-3,TRBD1,.,16,TRBJ2-7,CASSFAGGATHYEQYF,TGTGCCAGCAGTTTCGCAGGGGGCGCAACTCACTACGAGCAGTACTTC
TRBV28,.,.,15,TRBJ1-2,CASSFWAAANYGYTF,TGTGCCAGCAGTTTTTGGGCAGCCGCTAACTATGGCTACACCTTC
TRBV5-1,TRBD1,once,16,TRBJ1-1,CASSLGGTGVNTEAFF,TGCGCCAGCAGCTTGGGGGGTACAGGGGTGAACACTGAAGCTTTCTTT
TRBV5-1,TRBD2,.,16,TRBJ2-3,CASSFAGTGGTDTQYF,TGCGCCAGCAGCTTTGCCGGGACGGGGGGGACAGATACGCAGTATTTT
TRBV5-1,TRBD2,.,16,TRBJ2-3,CASSLGASGSTDTQYF,TGCGCCAGCAGCTTGGGGGCTAGCGGGAGCACAGATACGCAGTATTTT
TRBV19,.,once,13,TRBJ2-7,CASSIEGRGEQYF,TGTGCCAGTAGTATCGAAGGCAGAGGCGAGCAGTACTTC
TRBV9,.,.,15,TRBJ1-2,CASSPGEGGNYGYTF,TGTGCCAGCAGCCCTGGGGAGGGGGGAAACTATGGCTACACCTTC
TRBV18,.,.,13,TRBJ2-5,CASSPGIRETQYF,TGTGCCAGCTCACCCGGGATCCGAGAGACCCAGTACTTC
TRBV20-1,TRBD2,.,16,TRBJ2-3,CSASLVAGAFTDTQYF,TGCAGTGCTAGTCTTGTAGCGGGGGCCTTCACAGATACGCAGTATTTT
TRBV5-5,TRBD1,once,15,TRBJ1-2,CASSPSPGQGMGYTF,TGTGCCAGCAGCCCATCACCGGGACAGGGGATGGGCTACACCTTC
TRBV5-1,TRBD2,.,16,TRBJ2-3,CASTGDGLAGLDTQYF,TGCGCCAGCACCGGGGACGGACTAGCGGGCCTCGATACGCAGTATTTT
TRBV5-4,.,.,19,TRBJ2-3,CASSLGDFPAGGSTDTQYF,TGTGCCAGCAGCTTGGGTGATTTTCCAGCGGGCGGTAGCACAGATACGCAGTATTTT
TRBV9,TRBD2,.,15,TRBJ2-3,CASSGLAGRADTQYF,TGTGCCAGCTCGGGACTAGCGGGAAGGGCAGATACGCAGTATTTT
TRBV28,.,.,12,TRBJ2-7,CASSLLGYEQYF,TGTGCCAGCAGTTTACTAGGTTACGAGCAGTACTTC
TRBV5-4,TRBD1,.,13,TRBJ1-2,CASSLDRGYGYTF,TGTGCCAGCAGCTTGGACAGGGGCTATGGCTACACCTTC
TRBV5-1,TRBD1,.,14,TRBJ2-7,CASSLPGQVYEQYF,TGCGCCAGCAGCTTGCCGGGACAGGTCTACGAGCAGTACTTC
TRBV28,.,.,16,TRBJ2-3,CASSQFSGTARYTQYF,TGTGCCAGCAGTCAATTTTCCGGGACTGCACGATATACGCAGTATTTT
TRBV23-1,.,.,19,TRBJ1-1,CASSQSHAWEQISNTEAFF,TGCGCCAGCAGTCAATCGCATGCCTGGGAGCAAATCTCGAACACTGAAGCTTTCTTT